What follows describes a single T cell receptor beta chain. The antigen remains undetermined. Germline lookup yields CDR1 SEHNR and CDR2 FQNEAQ (reference sequence). With V trimmed by 5 bases and J by 5 bases, 8 bases remained unmatched. The CDR3 contains 15 residues. The sample originates from a study of T cells in Graves' hyperthyroidism and ophthalmopathy. The study, taken as a whole, reports: The majority of expanded thyroid clonotypes above 0.001 also appeared in blood. Classification by a 13 V-J model distinguished ophthalmopathy from stable hyperthyroidism.

Researchers amplified the TCR beta CDR3 regions from RNA transcripts. The study used the HTBI primer set for a first-round RT-PCR of the TCR CDR3. TCRdb called the multiplex PCR reads again in MiXCR, with one record for every CDR3 protein. The table has nearly 600,000 distinct CDR3 sequences, 12% to 15% seen once. The chain joins TRBV7-9 to TRBJ2-5; 10 bases are shared with TRBD1. Material: blood. The clonotype originates from a woman between 18 and 30 years old with Graves' ophthalmopathy. The CDR3 protein is CASSPTGGHGETQYF. The DNA for the CDR3 is TGTGCCAGCAGCCCGACAGGGGGCCACGGGGAGACCCAGTACTTC.